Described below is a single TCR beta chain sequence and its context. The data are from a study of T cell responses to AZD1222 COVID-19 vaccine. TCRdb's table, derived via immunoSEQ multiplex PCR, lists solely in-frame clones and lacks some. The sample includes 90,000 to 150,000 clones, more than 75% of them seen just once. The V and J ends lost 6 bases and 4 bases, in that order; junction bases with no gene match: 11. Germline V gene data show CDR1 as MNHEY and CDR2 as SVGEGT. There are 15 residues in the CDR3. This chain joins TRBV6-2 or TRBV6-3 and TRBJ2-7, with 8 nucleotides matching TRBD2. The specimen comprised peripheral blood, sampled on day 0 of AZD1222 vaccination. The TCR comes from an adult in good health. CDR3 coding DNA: TGTGCCAGCAGCTTAGCTGGGGTAGCGGGATACGAGCAGTACTTC. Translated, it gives CASSLAGVAGYEQYF.